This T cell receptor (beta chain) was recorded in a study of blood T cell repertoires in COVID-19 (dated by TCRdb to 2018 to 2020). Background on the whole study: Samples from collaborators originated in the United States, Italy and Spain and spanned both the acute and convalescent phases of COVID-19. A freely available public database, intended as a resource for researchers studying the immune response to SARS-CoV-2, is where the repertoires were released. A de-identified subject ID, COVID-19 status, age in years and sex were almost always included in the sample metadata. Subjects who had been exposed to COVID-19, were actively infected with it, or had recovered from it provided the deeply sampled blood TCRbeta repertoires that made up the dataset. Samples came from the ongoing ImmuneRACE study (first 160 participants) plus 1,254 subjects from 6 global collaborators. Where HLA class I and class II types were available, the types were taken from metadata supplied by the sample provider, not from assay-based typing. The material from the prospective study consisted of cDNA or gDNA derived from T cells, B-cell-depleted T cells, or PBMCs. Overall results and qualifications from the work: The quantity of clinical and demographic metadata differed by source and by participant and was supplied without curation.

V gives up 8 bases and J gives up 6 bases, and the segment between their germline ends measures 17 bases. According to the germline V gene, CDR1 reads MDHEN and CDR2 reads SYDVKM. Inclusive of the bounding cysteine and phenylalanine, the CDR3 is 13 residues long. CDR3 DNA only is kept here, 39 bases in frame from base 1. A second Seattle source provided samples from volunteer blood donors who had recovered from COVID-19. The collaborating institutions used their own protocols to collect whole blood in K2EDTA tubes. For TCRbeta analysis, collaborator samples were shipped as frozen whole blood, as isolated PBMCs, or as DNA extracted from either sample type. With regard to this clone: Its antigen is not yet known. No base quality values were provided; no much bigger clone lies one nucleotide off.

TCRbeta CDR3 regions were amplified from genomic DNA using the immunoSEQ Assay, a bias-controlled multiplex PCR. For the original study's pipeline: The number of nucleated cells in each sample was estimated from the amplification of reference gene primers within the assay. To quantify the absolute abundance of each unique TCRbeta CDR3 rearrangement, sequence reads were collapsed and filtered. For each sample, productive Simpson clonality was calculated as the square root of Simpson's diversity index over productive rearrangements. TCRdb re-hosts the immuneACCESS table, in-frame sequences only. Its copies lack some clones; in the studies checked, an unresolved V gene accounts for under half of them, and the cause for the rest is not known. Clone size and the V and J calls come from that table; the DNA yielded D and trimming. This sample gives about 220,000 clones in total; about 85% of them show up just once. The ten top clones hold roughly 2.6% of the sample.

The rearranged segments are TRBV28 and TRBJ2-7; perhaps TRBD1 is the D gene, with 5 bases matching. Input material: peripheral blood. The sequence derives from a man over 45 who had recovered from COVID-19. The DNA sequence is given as TGTGCCAGCCTGCGTGACAGTTTTGGCGAGCAGTACTTC. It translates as CASLRDSFGEQYF.